These 28 T cell receptor beta chains were all obtained from the same sample, sequenced in a study of cytomegalovirus exposure and HLA in healthy donors (dated by TCRdb to 2016 to 2017). Libraries were constructed by the immunoSEQ multiplex PCR assay. A mixture of 60 forward primers for TCR Vbeta segments and 13 reverse primers for TCR Jbeta segments was used in the multiplex PCR. TCRdb carries this immuneACCESS record with in-frame sequences only. Its versions omit some clonotypes, under half of them owing to an unresolved V gene in the studies checked, with the rest unexplained. The sample yields about 200,000 clones; approximately 88% were counted once. The top ten clones comprise roughly 0.71% of the sample. The sample taken for sequencing was PBMCs. These receptor sequences come from a boy aged 2 to 9 in good health and CMV-seronegative.

The gene calls are TRBV6-1 and TRBJ2-7, with 9 bases aligning to TRBD2. The germline V gene has CDR1 MNHNS and CDR2 SASEGT. Trimming removed 0 bases from V and 2 bases from J; junction bases left unmatched: 5. The CDR3 runs 16 residues. CDR3 region: CASSEARLADTYEQYF. The CDR3 bases are TGTGCCAGCAGTGAAGCGAGACTAGCGGATACCTACGAGCAGTACTTC.

The rearrangement joins TRBV23-1 to TRBJ1-5; a weak D match, TRBD1 (5 bases). TRBV23-1 belongs to the ORF category, with a function that is uncertain. The ends were cut back, 11 bases at V and 0 bases at J, with 29 bases in the middle. The length of the CDR3 is 19 residues. The CDR3 loop is CARAPAALGREGSNQPQHF. The CDR3 DNA follows: TGCGCCCGAGCGCCAGCGGCCCTGGGCAGGGAGGGTAGCAATCAGCCCCAGCATTTT.

The chain recombines TRBV19 with TRBJ2-7, with a weak D call TRBD1 (5 bases). The germline gives CDR1 LNHDA, CDR2 SQIVND (reference sequence). Trimming removed 1 base at V and 5 bases at J, with 12 bases between. The CDR3 consists of 14 residues. The CDR3 reads CASSIGARAHEQYF. In DNA, the CDR3 is TGTGCCAGTAGTATAGGGGCCAGGGCCCACGAGCAGTACTTC.

CDR3 nucleotides: TGTGCCAGCAGTGCGGGGGGCCAGACAGATACGCAGTATTTT. Residues: CASSAGGQTDTQYF. J is TRBJ2-3 and V is TRBV6-4; perhaps TRBD2 as D (7 bases). This CDR3 is built from 14 residues. V lost 4 bases to trimming and J lost 3 bases, with 11 bases between them. In germline, CDR1 is MRHNA, CDR2 SNTAGT.

The rearrangement uses TRBV9 and TRBJ1-1, with 7 bases lining up with TRBD1. The trim removed 0 bases at V and 6 bases at J, leaving 8 bases unmatched. CDR3 size: 15 residues. Germline loops: CDR1 SGDLS, CDR2 YYNGEE. CDR3 region: CASSVGGTAGPEAFF. The CDR3 bases are TGTGCCAGCAGCGTAGGGGGGACAGCTGGCCCTGAAGCTTTCTTT. The full variable domain, its missing parts supplied by reference TRBV9 and TRBJ1-1, is DSGVTQTPKHLITATGQRVTLRCSPRSGDLSVYWYQQSLDQGLQFLIQYYNGEERAKGNILERFSAQQFPDLHSELNLSSLELGDSALYFCASSVGGTAGPEAFFGQGTRLTVV.

This chain uses TRBV27 with TRBJ1-2, with 7 positions matching TRBD1. The CDR3 is made up of 15 amino acids. Germline V gene lookup returns CDR1 MNHEY and CDR2 SMNVEV (reference sequence). V shed 3 bases, J shed 4 bases, and the junction held 8 bases outside the gene matches. CDR3 coding DNA: TGTGCCAGCAGTTTTTCCCCCACAGGGGTCTATGGCTACACCTTC. Protein product: CASSFSPTGVYGYTF.

This clone was seen more than once but under ten times. The V gene is TRBV6-5, the J gene TRBJ1-1; D ambiguous. Germline CDR1 is MNHEY and CDR2 is SVGAGI. The germline V and J ends were trimmed by 0 bases and 2 bases, with 7 bases remaining between them. The CDR3 consists of 14 residues. CDR3 sequence: CASSYSNSNTEAFF. As DNA, the CDR3 is TGTGCCAGCAGTTACTCAAACAGTAACACTGAAGCTTTCTTT.

This chain uses TRBV6-5 with TRBJ2-2; D not resolved. With 7 bases removed from V and 1 base from J, the gap between germline ends came to 10 bases. Germline V CDR1 and CDR2: MNHEY, SVGAGI. The CDR3 is made up of 14 amino acids. The chain's CDR3 is CASTLAVNTGELFF. CDR3 DNA: TGTGCCAGCACCCTGGCGGTGAACACCGGGGAGCTGTTTTTT.

The V gene is TRBV18, the J gene TRBJ2-5, with 9 bases aligning to TRBD1. The CDR3 has 15 amino acids. With V trimmed by 1 base and J by 5 bases, 5 bases remained unmatched. Germline CDR1 reads KGHSH; CDR2 reads LQKENI. As DNA, the CDR3 is TGTGCCAGCTCACCACTCCGGGACAGGGAGGAGACCCAGTACTTC. It yields the protein CASSPLRDREETQYF.

This chain links TRBV20-1 with TRBJ2-1, with D perhaps matching TRBD2 (6 bases). The CDR3 contains 11 residues. CDR1 is DFQATT, CDR2 SNEGSKA, per germline (reference sequence). V lost 5 bases and J 6 bases, leaving 8 bases between the germline ends. This chain's CDR3 is CSAHSGNEQFF. The CDR3 DNA reads as TGCAGTGCTCATAGCGGCAATGAGCAGTTCTTC.

The chain is built from TRBV27 and TRBJ2-7; TRBD2 aligns across 9 bases. V was clipped by 1 base and J by 5 bases; unmatched bases: 6. Germline CDR1 is MNHEY and CDR2 is SMNVEV (reference sequence). The CDR3 contains 15 residues. DNA of the CDR3: TGTGCCAGCAGTTTATGGGCGGGAGGGCCCAACGAGCAGTACTTC. Its translation: CASSLWAGGPNEQYF.

DNA of the CDR3: TGTGCCAGCAGCCCAGACCCGGGACTAGCGACAGGCGAGCAGTACTTC. Translated, it gives CASSPDPGLATGEQYF. This chain connects TRBV7-2 to TRBJ2-7, with 10 bases fitting TRBD2. Germline CDR1 reads SGHTA; CDR2 reads FQGNSA. The CDR3 sequence is 16 residues long. The V gene end was trimmed by 5 bases and the J gene end by 6 bases; junction bases not matched to a gene: 13.

Notes on this clone: An end of the junction does not agree with germline; a read error may underlie this. The chain has TRBV7-6 and TRBJ2-7; TRBD2 aligns across 7 bases. The CDR3 consists of 14 residues. Germline V gives CDR1 SGHVS, CDR2 FNYEAQ. DNA for the CDR3: TGTGCCAGCAGCTTAGCCGGGAGGTTGTACGAGCGGTACTTC. Translated: CASSLAGRLYERYF.

This chain links TRBV19 with TRBJ1-2; D possibly corresponds to TRBD1 (6 bases). Germline lookup yields CDR1 LNHDA and CDR2 SQIVND (reference sequence). CDR3 length: 16 residues. The V end was cut by 1 base, the J end by 4 bases, with 16 bases between. CDR3 coding DNA: TGTGCCAGTAGTATAGTCCCGGACAGCCCACGCTATGGCTACACCTTC. Its translation: CASSIVPDSPRYGYTF.

This clone was found a few times. J is TRBJ2-2 and V is TRBV5-6; D may be TRBD1 (6 bases). From germline, CDR1 is SGHDT and CDR2 YYEEEE. The CDR3 has 16 amino acids. Trimming removed 1 base at V and 8 bases at J, with 18 bases between. Here the CDR3 DNA reads TGTGCCAGCAGCTTGCGGTATCCAGGGGCATTGGGGGAGCTGTTTTTT. Residues: CASSLRYPGALGELFF.

About this clone itself: A junction boundary mismatches the germline segment, possibly from a read error. The rearrangement joins TRBV7-7 to TRBJ2-3, with D possibly matching TRBD2 (6 bases). CDR3 length equals 15 residues. CDR1 is SSHAT and CDR2 is FNYEAQ in the germline V gene (reference sequence). CDR3 residues: CASSSGVTSTDTQYF. The DNA of the CDR3 is TGTGCTAGCAGCTCGGGGGTAACTAGCACAGATACGCAGTATTTT.

This clone was found once. The V call is TRBV10-3, the J call TRBJ2-2, with no clear D. V was pared by 4 bases and J by 0 bases, with 12 bases between. The CDR3 has 16 amino acids. Germline assignment: CDR1 ENHRY and CDR2 SYGVKD. The CDR3 DNA follows: TGTGCCATCAGTGCCCAGGATAGGTCGAACACCGGGGAGCTGTTTTTT. Protein sequence: CAISAQDRSNTGELFF.

The chain joins TRBV6-5 to TRBJ2-5, with D maybe TRBD1 (6 bases). The last part of the DNA fits TRBJ2-7 better; the J call may be wrong. CDR1 and CDR2 from the germline V gene are MNHEY and SVGAGI. The CDR3 has 11 residues. CDR3 sequence (DNA): TGTGCCAGCAGAGCAGGGGTCGAGCAGTACTTC. It specifies CASRAGVEQYF.

The rearrangement uses TRBV6-6 and TRBJ2-7; TRBD2 agrees at 7 bases. J was trimmed by 5 bases and V by 7 bases; bases with no gene match: 5. The CDR3 is made up of 12 amino acids. Germline CDR1 MNHNY, CDR2 SVGAGI (reference sequence). The CDR3 bases are TGTGCCAGCACCCGTGGGGGGGACGAGCAGTACTTC. Amino acid sequence: CASTRGGDEQYF.

For this clone: In the same sample, other DNA sequences code for this CDR3. The V and J genes are TRBV5-1 and TRBJ2-5; 8 nucleotides align to TRBD1. This CDR3 is 14 amino acids long. CDR1 and CDR2 (germline): SGHRS, YFSETQ. V shed 0 bases, J shed 3 bases, and the junction held 1 base outside the gene matches. DNA of the CDR3: TGCGCCAGCAGCTTGGGGACAGGGAAAGAGACCCAGTACTTC. Translation gives CASSLGTGKETQYF.

The CDR3 region is CAWEPGQGYEQYF. CDR3 DNA: TGTGCCTGGGAGCCGGGACAGGGCTACGAGCAGTACTTC. The chain links TRBV30 to TRBJ2-7, with TRBD1 matching over 9 bases. The CDR3 extends over 13 amino acids. The V gene's germline CDR1 is GTSNPN and CDR2 SVGIG (reference sequence). With V trimmed by 5 bases and J by 3 bases, 5 bases remained unmatched.

On this clone: One end of the junction does not line up with germline, which may come from a read error. J is TRBJ2-6 and V is TRBV10-3; D is undetermined. The CDR3 is 16 residues long. CDR1 and CDR2 from the germline V gene are ENHRY and SYGVKD. This chain's CDR3 is CAIGEQVLSGANVLTF. The DNA of the CDR3 is TGTGCCATCGGTGAGCAGGTCCTCTCTGGGGCCAACGTCCTGACTTTC.

Comment on this clone: The junction differs from germline at one of its ends, possibly a read error. This rearrangement joins TRBV7-7 to TRBJ2-1; TRBD2 matches 9 bases. Germline CDR1 SSHAT, CDR2 FNYEAQ (reference sequence). This CDR3 is built from 15 residues. CDR3 region: CASSLAGASHNEQFF. The DNA for the CDR3 is TGTGCTAGCAGCTTAGCGGGAGCGTCGCACAATGAGCAGTTCTTC. Full variable domain (rest looked up from reference TRBV7-7 and TRBJ2-1): GAGVSQSPRYKVTKRGQDVTLRCDPISSHATLYWYQQALGQGPEFLTYFNYEAQPDKSGLPSDRFSAERPEGSISTLTIQRTEQRDSAMYRCASSLAGASHNEQFFGPGTRLTVL.

V gene TRBV4-1 combines with J gene TRBJ2-3, with unresolved D. The CDR3 sequence is 12 residues long. Germline CDR1 MGHRA, CDR2 YSYEKL. V lost 2 bases, J lost 6 bases, and 6 bases lay in between. CDR3 sequence (DNA): TGCGCCAGCAGCCAACCCAGGGATACGCAGTATTTT. It yields the protein CASSQPRDTQYF.

The chain employs TRBV30 and TRBJ2-1, with 12 bases identical to TRBD2. The trim removed 2 bases at V and 5 bases at J, leaving 7 bases unmatched. In germline, CDR1 is GTSNPN, CDR2 SVGIG (reference sequence). This CDR3 is built from 16 residues. The CDR3 here is CAWSPRGLAGNNEQFF. The CDR3 DNA follows: TGTGCCTGGAGTCCCCGAGGACTAGCGGGGAACAATGAGCAGTTCTTC.

The count of this clone is one. The J gene is TRBJ2-1, the V gene TRBV5-1, with 14 bases fitting TRBD2. CDR3 length equals 16 residues. The ends lost 3 bases at V and 10 bases at J; junction bases unmatched: 9. CDR1 is SGHRS, CDR2 YFSETQ, per germline. The CDR3 nucleotides read TGCGCCAGCAGCTACCTGACTAGCGGGAGGGCGGGGGAGCAGTTCTTC. It translates to CASSYLTSGRAGEQFF.

This chain connects TRBV30 to TRBJ1-2, with D unresolved. The CDR3 extends over 12 amino acids. Germline V lookup: CDR1 GTSNPN, CDR2 SVGIG (reference sequence). Trimming left V 4 bases short and J 7 bases short, with 13 bases between. CDR3 DNA: TGTGCCTGGACACCAGTACATACTGGCTACACCTTC. As protein: CAWTPVHTGYTF.

The chain carries TRBV7-9 and TRBJ1-3; D remains ambiguous. CDR3 length: 13 amino acids. V dropped 5 bases and J dropped 7 bases, with 12 bases sitting between them. In germline, CDR1 is SEHNR, CDR2 FQNEAQ (reference sequence). The CDR3 region has the DNA TGTGCCAGCAGCCGATCCCTTGAGAACACCATATATTTT. Amino acids: CASSRSLENTIYF.